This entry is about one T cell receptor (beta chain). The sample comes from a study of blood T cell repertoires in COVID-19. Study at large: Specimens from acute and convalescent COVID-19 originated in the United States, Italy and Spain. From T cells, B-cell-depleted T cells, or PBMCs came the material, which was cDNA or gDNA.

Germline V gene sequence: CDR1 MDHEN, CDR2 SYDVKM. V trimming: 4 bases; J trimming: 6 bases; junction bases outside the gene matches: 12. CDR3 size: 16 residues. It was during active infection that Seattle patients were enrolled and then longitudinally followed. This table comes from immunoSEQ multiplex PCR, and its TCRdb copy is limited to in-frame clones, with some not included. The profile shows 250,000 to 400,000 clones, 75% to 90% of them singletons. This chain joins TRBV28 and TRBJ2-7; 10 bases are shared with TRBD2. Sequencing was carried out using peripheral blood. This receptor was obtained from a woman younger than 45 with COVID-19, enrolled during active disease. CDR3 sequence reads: CASSSPKLAGTGEQYF. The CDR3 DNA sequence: TGTGCCAGCAGTTCACCAAAACTAGCGGGGACGGGCGAGCAGTACTTC.